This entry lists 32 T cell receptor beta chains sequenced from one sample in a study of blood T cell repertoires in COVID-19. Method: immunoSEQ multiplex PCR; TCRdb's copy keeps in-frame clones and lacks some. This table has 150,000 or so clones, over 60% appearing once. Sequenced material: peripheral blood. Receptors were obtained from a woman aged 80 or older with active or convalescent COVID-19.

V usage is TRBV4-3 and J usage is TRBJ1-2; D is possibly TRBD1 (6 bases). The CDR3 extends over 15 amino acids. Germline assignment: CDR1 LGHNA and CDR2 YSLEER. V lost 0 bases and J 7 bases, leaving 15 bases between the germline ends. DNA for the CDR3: TGCGCCAGCAGCCAAGATTCTGGACAGTTTGGTGGCTACACCTTC. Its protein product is CASSQDSGQFGGYTF.

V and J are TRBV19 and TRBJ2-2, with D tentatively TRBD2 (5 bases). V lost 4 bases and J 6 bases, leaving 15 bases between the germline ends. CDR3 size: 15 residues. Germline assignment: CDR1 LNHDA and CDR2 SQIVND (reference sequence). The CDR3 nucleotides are TGTGCCAGTAGTACGATGTCTCACGGGGCCGGGGAGCTGTTTTTT. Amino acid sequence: CASSTMSHGAGELFF.

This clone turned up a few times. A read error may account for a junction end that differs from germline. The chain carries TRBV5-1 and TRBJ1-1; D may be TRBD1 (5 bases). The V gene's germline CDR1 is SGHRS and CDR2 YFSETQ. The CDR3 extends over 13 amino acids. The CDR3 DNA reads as TGCGCCAGCAGATTGGACACCCACACTGAAGCTTTCTTT. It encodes CASRLDTHTEAFF. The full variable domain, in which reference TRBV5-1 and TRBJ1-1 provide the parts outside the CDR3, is KAGVTQTPRYLIKTRGQQVTLSCSPISGHRSVSWYQQTPGQGLQFLFEYFSETQRNKGNFPGRFSGRQFSNSRSEMNVSTLELGDSALYLCASRLDTHTEAFFGQGTRLTVV.

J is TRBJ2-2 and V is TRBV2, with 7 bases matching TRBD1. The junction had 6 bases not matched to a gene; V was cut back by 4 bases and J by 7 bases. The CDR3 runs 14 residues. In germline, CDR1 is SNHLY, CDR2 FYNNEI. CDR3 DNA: TGTGCCAGCAGTGTAGAACAGGGGTTCGGGGAGCTGTTTTTT. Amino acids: CASSVEQGFGELFF. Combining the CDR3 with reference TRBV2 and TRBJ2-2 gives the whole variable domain EPEVTQTPSHQVTQMGQEVILRCVPISNHLYFYWYRQILGQKVEFLVSFYNNEISEKSEIFDDQFSVERPDGSNFTLKIRSTKLEDSAMYFCASSVEQGFGELFFGEGSRLTVL.

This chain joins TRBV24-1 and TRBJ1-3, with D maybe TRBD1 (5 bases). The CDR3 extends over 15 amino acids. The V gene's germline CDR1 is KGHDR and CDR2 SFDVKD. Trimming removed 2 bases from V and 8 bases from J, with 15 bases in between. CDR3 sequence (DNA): TGTGCCACCAGTGATTACAGGAAACTTCTAGACACCATATATTTT. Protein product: CATSDYRKLLDTIYF.

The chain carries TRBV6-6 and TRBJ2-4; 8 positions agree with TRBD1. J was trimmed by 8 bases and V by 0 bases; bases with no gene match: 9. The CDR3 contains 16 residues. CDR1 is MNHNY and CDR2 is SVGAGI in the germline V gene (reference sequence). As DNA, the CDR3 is TGTGCCAGCAGTTACTCTCTTACAGGGGGGACTGACATTCAGTACTTC. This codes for CASSYSLTGGTDIQYF.

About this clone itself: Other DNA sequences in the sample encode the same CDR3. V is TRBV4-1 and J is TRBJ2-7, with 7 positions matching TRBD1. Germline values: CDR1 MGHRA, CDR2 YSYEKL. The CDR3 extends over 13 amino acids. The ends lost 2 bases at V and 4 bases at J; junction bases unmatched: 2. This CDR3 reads CASSQIQGYEQYF. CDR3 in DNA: TGCGCCAGCAGCCAAATACAGGGGTACGAGCAGTACTTC.

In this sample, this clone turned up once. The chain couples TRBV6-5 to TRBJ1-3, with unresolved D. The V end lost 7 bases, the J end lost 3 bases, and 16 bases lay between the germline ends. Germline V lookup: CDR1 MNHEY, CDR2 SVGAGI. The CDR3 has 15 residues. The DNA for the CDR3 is TGTGCCAGCAACGACCCTACTAGGTTTGGAAACACCATATATTTT. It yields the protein CASNDPTRFGNTIYF.

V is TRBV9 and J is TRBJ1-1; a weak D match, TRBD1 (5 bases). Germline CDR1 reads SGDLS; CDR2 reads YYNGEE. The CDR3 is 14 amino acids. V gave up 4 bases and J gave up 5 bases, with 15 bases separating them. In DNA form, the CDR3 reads TGTGCCAGCAGCCCCCTGGTCGGGGGGACTGAAGCTTTCTTT. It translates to CASSPLVGGTEAFF.

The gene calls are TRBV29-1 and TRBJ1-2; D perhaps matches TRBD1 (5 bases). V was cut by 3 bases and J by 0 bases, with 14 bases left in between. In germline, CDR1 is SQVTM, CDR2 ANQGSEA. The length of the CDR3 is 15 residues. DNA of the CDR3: TGCAGCGTTGACCAGGGCGCCAAGACTAACTATGGCTACACCTTC. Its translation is CSVDQGAKTNYGYTF. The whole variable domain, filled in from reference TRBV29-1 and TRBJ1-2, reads SAVISQKPSRDICQRGTSLTIQCQVDSQVTMMFWYRQQPGQSLTLIATANQGSEATYESGFVIDKFPISRPNLTFSTLTVSNMSPEDSSIYLCSVDQGAKTNYGYTFGSGTRLTVV.

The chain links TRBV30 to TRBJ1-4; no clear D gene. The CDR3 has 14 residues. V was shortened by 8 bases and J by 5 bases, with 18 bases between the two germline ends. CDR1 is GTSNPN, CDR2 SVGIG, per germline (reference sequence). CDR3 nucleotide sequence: TGTGCCCTGGGCTGGAACGGGAAAAATGAAAAACTGTTTTTT. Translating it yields CALGWNGKNEKLFF.

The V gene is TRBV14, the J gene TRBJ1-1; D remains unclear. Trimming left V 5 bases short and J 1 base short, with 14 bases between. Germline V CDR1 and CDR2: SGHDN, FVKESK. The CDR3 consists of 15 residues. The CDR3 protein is CASSSPRMGNTEAFF. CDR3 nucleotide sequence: TGTGCCAGCAGCTCACCCAGGATGGGGAACACTGAAGCTTTCTTT.

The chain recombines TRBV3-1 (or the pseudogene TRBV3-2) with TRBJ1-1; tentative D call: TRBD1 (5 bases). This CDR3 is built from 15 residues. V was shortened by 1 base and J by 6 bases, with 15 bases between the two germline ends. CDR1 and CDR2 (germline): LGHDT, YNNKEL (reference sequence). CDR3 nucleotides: TGTGCCAGCAGCCAAGGTGATAACAGGAGTCCTGAAGCTTTCTTT. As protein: CASSQGDNRSPEAFF.

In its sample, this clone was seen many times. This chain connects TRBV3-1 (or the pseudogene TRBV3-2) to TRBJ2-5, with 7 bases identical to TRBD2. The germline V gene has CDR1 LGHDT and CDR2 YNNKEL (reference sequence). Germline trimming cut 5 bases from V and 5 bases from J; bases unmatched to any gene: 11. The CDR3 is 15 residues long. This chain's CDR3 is CASSGSLMGGETQYF. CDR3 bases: TGTGCCAGCAGCGGTAGCCTCATGGGGGGGGAGACCCAGTACTTC.

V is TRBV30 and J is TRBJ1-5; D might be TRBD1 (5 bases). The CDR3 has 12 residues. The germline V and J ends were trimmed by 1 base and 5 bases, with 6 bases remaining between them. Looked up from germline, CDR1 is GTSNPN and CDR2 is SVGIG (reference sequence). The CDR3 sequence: CAWSGGDQPQHF. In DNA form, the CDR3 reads TGTGCCTGGAGTGGGGGGGATCAGCCCCAGCATTTT.

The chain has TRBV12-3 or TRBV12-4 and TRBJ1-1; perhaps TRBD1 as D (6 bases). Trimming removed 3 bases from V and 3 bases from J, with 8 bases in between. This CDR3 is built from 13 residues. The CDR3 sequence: CASSFDRHTEAFF. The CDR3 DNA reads TGTGCCAGCAGTTTTGACAGGCACACTGAAGCTTTCTTT.

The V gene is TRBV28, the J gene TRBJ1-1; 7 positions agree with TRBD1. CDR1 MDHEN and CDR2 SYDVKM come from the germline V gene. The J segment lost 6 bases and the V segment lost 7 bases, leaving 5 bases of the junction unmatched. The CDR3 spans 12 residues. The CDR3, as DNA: TGTGCCAGCACGACAGGGTGGCCTGAAGCTTTCTTT. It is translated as CASTTGWPEAFF.

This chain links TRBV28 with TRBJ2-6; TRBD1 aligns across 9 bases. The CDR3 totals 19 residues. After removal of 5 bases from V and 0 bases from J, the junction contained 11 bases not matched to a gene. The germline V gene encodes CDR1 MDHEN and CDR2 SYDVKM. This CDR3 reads CASSHSHGTGISGANVLTF. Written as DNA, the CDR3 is TGTGCCAGCAGTCACTCCCACGGGACAGGGATCTCTGGGGCCAACGTCCTGACTTTC.

The CDR3 is CASSPGQYEAFF. For the CDR3, the DNA is TGTGCCAGCAGTCCGGGACAGTATGAAGCTTTCTTT. This rearrangement joins TRBV12-3 or TRBV12-4 to TRBJ1-1; 7 nucleotides match TRBD1. The CDR3 length is 12 residues. The ends lost 5 bases at V and 7 bases at J; junction bases unmatched: 4.

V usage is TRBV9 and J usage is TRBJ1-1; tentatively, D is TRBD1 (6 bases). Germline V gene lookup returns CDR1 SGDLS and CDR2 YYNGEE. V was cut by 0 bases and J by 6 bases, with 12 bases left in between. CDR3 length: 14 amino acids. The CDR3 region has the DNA TGTGCCAGCAGCGTAGTACAGGGAATCTCTGAAGCTTTCTTT. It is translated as CASSVVQGISEAFF.

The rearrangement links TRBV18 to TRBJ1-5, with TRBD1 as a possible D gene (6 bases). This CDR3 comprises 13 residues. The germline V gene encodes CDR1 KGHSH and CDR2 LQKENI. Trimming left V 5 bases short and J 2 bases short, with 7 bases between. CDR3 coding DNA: TGTGCCAGCTCAGAGGGGGGCAATCAGCCCCAGCATTTT. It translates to CASSEGGNQPQHF.

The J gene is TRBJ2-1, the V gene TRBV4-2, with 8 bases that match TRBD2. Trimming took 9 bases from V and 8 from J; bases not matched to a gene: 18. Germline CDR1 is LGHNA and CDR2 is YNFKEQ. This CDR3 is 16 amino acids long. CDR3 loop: CASRVGGGRGSDEQFF. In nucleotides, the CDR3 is TGTGCCAGTAGAGTTGGCGGGGGGAGGGGTTCGGATGAGCAGTTCTTC.

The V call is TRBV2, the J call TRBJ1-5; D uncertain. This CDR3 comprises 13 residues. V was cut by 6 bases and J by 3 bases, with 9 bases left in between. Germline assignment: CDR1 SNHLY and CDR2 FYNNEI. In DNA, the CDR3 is TGTGCCAGCAGGGCCTCGTCCAATCAGCCCCAGCATTTT. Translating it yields CASRASSNQPQHF.

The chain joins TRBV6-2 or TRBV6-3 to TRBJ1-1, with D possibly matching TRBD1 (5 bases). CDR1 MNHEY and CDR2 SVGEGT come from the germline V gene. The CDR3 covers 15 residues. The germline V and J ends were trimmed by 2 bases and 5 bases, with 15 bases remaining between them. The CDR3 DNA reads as TGTGCCAGCAGTTACACGGACACCGGCCGAACTGAAGCTTTCTTT. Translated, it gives CASSYTDTGRTEAFF.

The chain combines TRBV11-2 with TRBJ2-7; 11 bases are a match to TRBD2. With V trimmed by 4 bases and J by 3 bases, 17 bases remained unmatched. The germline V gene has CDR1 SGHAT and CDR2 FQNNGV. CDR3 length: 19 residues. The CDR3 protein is CASSSPVGASGGSGYEQYF. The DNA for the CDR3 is TGTGCCAGCAGCTCCCCGGTCGGGGCTAGCGGGGGGTCTGGCTACGAGCAGTACTTC.

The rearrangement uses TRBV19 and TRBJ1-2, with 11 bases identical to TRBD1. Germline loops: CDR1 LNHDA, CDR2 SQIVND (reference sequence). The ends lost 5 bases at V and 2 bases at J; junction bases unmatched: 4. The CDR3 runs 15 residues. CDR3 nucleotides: TGTGCCAGTAGTCCCGGGACAGGGGGGAACTATGGCTACACCTTC. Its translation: CASSPGTGGNYGYTF.

DNA for the CDR3: TGTGCCAGCAGCTTAGGCGGGACAGGCGATCGACCCCAGCATTTT. It is translated as CASSLGGTGDRPQHF. The chain joins TRBV13 to TRBJ1-5; 8 bases line up with TRBD1. The CDR3 consists of 15 residues. V lost 0 bases, J lost 10 bases, and 8 bases stayed unmatched. Germline CDR1 is PRHDT and CDR2 is FYEKMQ (reference sequence).

Here the CDR3 reads CASREGVRAEAFF. CDR3 nucleotide sequence: TGTGCCAGCAGAGAGGGCGTGAGGGCTGAAGCTTTCTTT. This chain uses TRBV12-3 or TRBV12-4 with TRBJ1-1; no clear D gene. With 6 bases removed from V and 6 bases from J, the gap between germline ends came to 14 bases. The CDR3 runs 13 residues.

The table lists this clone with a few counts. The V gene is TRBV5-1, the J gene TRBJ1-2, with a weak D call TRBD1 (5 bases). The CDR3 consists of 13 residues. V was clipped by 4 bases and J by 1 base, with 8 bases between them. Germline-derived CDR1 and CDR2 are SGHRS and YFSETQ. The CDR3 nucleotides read TGCGCCAGCAGCACGGGGGATAACTATGGCTACACCTTC. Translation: CASSTGDNYGYTF.

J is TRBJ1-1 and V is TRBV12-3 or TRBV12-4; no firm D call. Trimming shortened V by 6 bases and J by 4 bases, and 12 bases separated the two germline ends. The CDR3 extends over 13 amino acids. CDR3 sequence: CASSPEIVTEAFF. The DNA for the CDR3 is TGTGCCAGCAGCCCCGAGATTGTCACTGAAGCTTTCTTT.

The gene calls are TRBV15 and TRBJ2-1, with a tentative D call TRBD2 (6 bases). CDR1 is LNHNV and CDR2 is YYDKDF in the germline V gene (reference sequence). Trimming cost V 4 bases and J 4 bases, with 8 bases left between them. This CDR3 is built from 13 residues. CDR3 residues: CATSTGTYNEQFF. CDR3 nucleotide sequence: TGTGCCACCAGCACCGGGACTTACAATGAGCAGTTCTTC.

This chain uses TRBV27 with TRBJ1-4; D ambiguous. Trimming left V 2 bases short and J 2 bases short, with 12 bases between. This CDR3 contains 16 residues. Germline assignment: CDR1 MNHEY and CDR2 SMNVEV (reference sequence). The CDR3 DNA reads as TGTGCCAGCAGTTTACGGGTCGGACTGACTAATGAAAAACTGTTTTTT. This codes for CASSLRVGLTNEKLFF.